This is a list of T cell receptor beta chains from one sample in a study of blood T cell repertoires in COVID-19. Assay: immunoSEQ multiplex PCR; the TCRdb copy retains only in-frame clones and omits some. The repertoire holds roughly 390,000 clones, with approximately 87% as singletons. The sequenced sample was peripheral blood. The receptors shown here come from a woman in her thirties with COVID-19, enrolled during active disease. Both conserved end residues are part of each CDR3. D genes are given only for firm matches. Rows may omit the clone size; those that give it use once, few, many or a size class.

v_gene: TRBV19; abundance: -; j_gene: TRBJ2-5; d_gene: TRBD2; CDR3aa: CASTNYPAGGQETQYF; CDR3nt: TGTGCCAGTACCAATTATCCAGCGGGAGGGCAAGAGACCCAGTACTTC
v_gene: TRBV28; abundance: -; j_gene: TRBJ2-7; d_gene: TRBD2; CDR3aa: CASSSPGLAPYEQYF; CDR3nt: TGTGCCAGCAGTAGCCCGGGACTAGCGCCATACGAGCAGTACTTC
v_gene: TRBV18; abundance: -; j_gene: TRBJ2-1; d_gene: -; CDR3aa: CASSPADEQFF; CDR3nt: TGTGCCAGCTCTCCGGCGGATGAGCAGTTCTTC
v_gene: TRBV7-9; abundance: -; j_gene: TRBJ1-1; d_gene: -; CDR3aa: CASSLGGMNTEAFF; CDR3nt: TGTGCCAGCAGCTTAGGAGGGATGAACACTGAAGCTTTCTTT
v_gene: TRBV28; abundance: -; j_gene: TRBJ2-2; d_gene: -; CDR3aa: CASSLGQGPGELFF; CDR3nt: TGTGCCAGCAGTTTAGGGCAGGGCCCCGGGGAGCTGTTTTTT
v_gene: TRBV19; abundance: -; j_gene: TRBJ1-1; d_gene: -; CDR3aa: CASSIGRTTEAFF; CDR3nt: TGTGCCAGTAGTATAGGCAGAACCACTGAAGCTTTCTTT
v_gene: TRBV7-3; abundance: -; j_gene: TRBJ2-2; d_gene: TRBD2; CDR3aa: CASSLFASGSTGELFF; CDR3nt: TGTGCCAGCAGCTTATTCGCTAGCGGGAGTACCGGGGAGCTGTTTTTT
v_gene: TRBV9; abundance: -; j_gene: TRBJ2-2; d_gene: TRBD2; CDR3aa: CASTPTSGRTGELFF; CDR3nt: TGTGCCAGCACGCCGACTAGCGGGAGGACCGGGGAGCTGTTTTTT
v_gene: TRBV2; abundance: -; j_gene: TRBJ2-6; d_gene: TRBD1; CDR3aa: CASSRDRNSGANVLTF; CDR3nt: TGTGCCAGCAGTCGGGACAGGAACTCTGGGGCCAACGTCCTGACTTTC
v_gene: TRBV2; abundance: -; j_gene: TRBJ2-1; d_gene: TRBD2; CDR3aa: CASGTSGSMGEQFF; CDR3nt: TGTGCCAGCGGGACTAGCGGGAGTATGGGTGAGCAGTTCTTC
v_gene: TRBV5-1; abundance: -; j_gene: TRBJ2-7; d_gene: TRBD1; CDR3aa: CASSLGQGQGRYEQYF; CDR3nt: TGCGCCAGCAGCTTGGGCCAAGGACAGGGCCGATACGAGCAGTACTTC
v_gene: TRBV6-2/TRBV6-3; abundance: -; j_gene: TRBJ2-5; d_gene: -; CDR3aa: CASSYFEKETQYF; CDR3nt: TGTGCCAGCAGTTACTTCGAGAAAGAGACCCAGTACTTC
v_gene: TRBV12-3/TRBV12-4; abundance: -; j_gene: TRBJ2-5; d_gene: -; CDR3aa: CASGAGWETQYF; CDR3nt: TGTGCCAGCGGGGCAGGGTGGGAGACCCAGTACTTC
v_gene: TRBV19; abundance: -; j_gene: TRBJ2-3; d_gene: -; CDR3aa: CASSLRTADTQYF; CDR3nt: TGTGCCAGTAGCCTTAGGACAGCAGATACGCAGTATTTT
v_gene: TRBV5-1; abundance: -; j_gene: TRBJ1-1; d_gene: TRBD1; CDR3aa: CASRLEGGHTEAFF; CDR3nt: TGCGCCAGCAGACTCGAAGGGGGCCACACTGAAGCTTTCTTT
v_gene: TRBV28; abundance: -; j_gene: TRBJ1-2; d_gene: -; CDR3aa: CASSRFAVDYGYTF; CDR3nt: TGTGCCAGCAGTCGGTTTGCTGTTGACTATGGCTACACCTTC
v_gene: TRBV6-4; abundance: -; j_gene: TRBJ2-1; d_gene: TRBD1; CDR3aa: CASSPGQGNGDEQFF; CDR3nt: TGTGCCAGCAGTCCCGGACAGGGGAATGGTGATGAGCAGTTCTTC
v_gene: TRBV24-1; abundance: -; j_gene: TRBJ2-7; d_gene: -; CDR3aa: CASHSARISGEQYF; CDR3nt: TGTGCCTCACATTCAGCTAGGATTTCGGGCGAGCAGTACTTC
v_gene: TRBV6-2/TRBV6-3; abundance: -; j_gene: TRBJ2-7; d_gene: -; CDR3aa: CASSYGGTSYEQYF; CDR3nt: TGTGCCAGCAGTTACGGGGGGACCTCCTACGAGCAGTACTTC
v_gene: TRBV5-1; abundance: -; j_gene: TRBJ2-7; d_gene: TRBD2; CDR3aa: CASSSSPVTSGSREQYF; CDR3nt: TGCGCCAGCAGTTCTAGCCCCGTGACTAGCGGGAGCCGCGAGCAGTACTTC
v_gene: TRBV2; abundance: once; j_gene: TRBJ1-2; d_gene: TRBD1; CDR3aa: CASSQGVVWGYTF; CDR3nt: TGTGCCAGCAGCCAGGGGGTAGTATGGGGCTACACCTTC
v_gene: TRBV6-5; abundance: -; j_gene: TRBJ1-2; d_gene: -; CDR3aa: CASRPPGAGRDGYTF; CDR3nt: TGTGCCAGCAGACCTCCAGGGGCGGGTCGAGATGGCTACACCTTC
v_gene: TRBV2; abundance: -; j_gene: TRBJ2-3; d_gene: -; CDR3aa: CASSDFTDTQYF; CDR3nt: TGTGCCAGCAGTGACTTCACAGATACGCAGTATTTT
v_gene: TRBV11-2; abundance: -; j_gene: TRBJ2-7; d_gene: TRBD1; CDR3aa: CASSLGQGTLKQYF; CDR3nt: TGTGCCAGCAGCTTGGGACAGGGGACTCTGAAGCAGTACTTC
v_gene: TRBV28; abundance: -; j_gene: TRBJ2-5; d_gene: TRBD2; CDR3aa: CASSFGTGLAGGSGETQYF; CDR3nt: TGTGCCAGCAGTTTTGGGACCGGACTAGCGGGAGGGTCTGGGGAGACCCAGTACTTC
v_gene: TRBV2; abundance: -; j_gene: TRBJ1-3; d_gene: -; CDR3aa: CASSGEQAYSGNTIYF; CDR3nt: TGTGCCAGCAGTGGAGAACAGGCCTACTCTGGAAACACCATATATTTT
v_gene: TRBV19; abundance: -; j_gene: TRBJ2-2; d_gene: TRBD1; CDR3aa: CATSDRGHSGELFF; CDR3nt: TGTGCCACCTCGGACAGGGGGCATAGCGGGGAGCTGTTTTTT
v_gene: TRBV19; abundance: -; j_gene: TRBJ1-5; d_gene: TRBD1; CDR3aa: CASSLPTGVGDQPQHF; CDR3nt: TGTGCCAGTAGTCTCCCTACAGGGGTGGGCGATCAGCCCCAGCATTTT
v_gene: TRBV2; abundance: -; j_gene: TRBJ2-7; d_gene: TRBD2; CDR3aa: CASSEAAGGPYEQYF; CDR3nt: TGTGCCAGCAGTGAAGCGGCGGGAGGGCCTTACGAGCAGTACTTC
v_gene: TRBV2; abundance: once; j_gene: TRBJ2-5; d_gene: -; CDR3aa: CASSELGLGETQYF; CDR3nt: TGTGCCAGCAGTGAACTTGGGCTTGGGGAGACCCAGTACTTC
v_gene: TRBV18; abundance: -; j_gene: TRBJ2-5; d_gene: -; CDR3aa: CASSPWGRTYQETQYF; CDR3nt: TGTGCCAGCTCACCATGGGGGAGGACGTACCAAGAGACCCAGTACTTC
v_gene: TRBV5-1; abundance: -; j_gene: TRBJ2-2; d_gene: -; CDR3aa: CASSLGGIGDTGELFF; CDR3nt: TGCGCCAGCAGCTTGGGAGGGATCGGGGACACCGGGGAGCTGTTTTTT
v_gene: TRBV4-1; abundance: -; j_gene: TRBJ2-1; d_gene: TRBD2; CDR3aa: CASSQEGPSGLRQFF; CDR3nt: TGCGCCAGCAGCCAAGAAGGCCCTAGCGGCTTAAGGCAGTTCTTC
v_gene: TRBV27; abundance: -; j_gene: TRBJ1-6; d_gene: -; CDR3aa: CASSLQGFGSPLHF; CDR3nt: TGTGCCAGCAGTTTACAGGGGTTCGGTTCACCCCTCCACTTT
v_gene: TRBV19; abundance: -; j_gene: TRBJ2-2; d_gene: -; CDR3aa: CASSIIGAANTGELFF; CDR3nt: TGTGCCAGTAGTATTATCGGCGCGGCGAACACCGGGGAGCTGTTTTTT
v_gene: TRBV3-1/TRBV3-2; abundance: -; j_gene: TRBJ2-1; d_gene: -; CDR3aa: CASSLRDTYNEQFF; CDR3nt: TGTGCCAGCAGCCTCCGGGACACCTACAATGAGCAGTTCTTC
v_gene: TRBV27; abundance: -; j_gene: TRBJ2-7; d_gene: -; CDR3aa: CASSLQWGPYEQYF; CDR3nt: TGTGCCAGCAGTTTACAGTGGGGCCCCTACGAGCAGTACTTC
v_gene: TRBV28; abundance: -; j_gene: TRBJ1-6; d_gene: -; CDR3aa: CASSLPTTSVIGAPLHF; CDR3nt: TGTGCCAGCAGTTTACCCACTACGAGTGTAATCGGTGCACCCCTCCACTTT
v_gene: TRBV2; abundance: -; j_gene: TRBJ2-7; d_gene: -; CDR3aa: CASSSIRQGSYEQYF; CDR3nt: TGTGCCAGCAGCTCCATCCGGCAGGGTTCCTACGAGCAGTACTTC
v_gene: TRBV5-4; abundance: -; j_gene: TRBJ2-1; d_gene: -; CDR3aa: CASISVGQFF; CDR3nt: TGTGCCAGCATCTCCGTCGGGCAGTTCTTC
v_gene: TRBV2; abundance: -; j_gene: TRBJ1-4; d_gene: TRBD1; CDR3aa: CASSGQGTGDNNEKLFF; CDR3nt: TGTGCCAGCAGTGGTCAAGGGACAGGGGACAACAATGAAAAACTGTTTTTT
v_gene: TRBV28; abundance: -; j_gene: TRBJ2-3; d_gene: TRBD1; CDR3aa: CASSRWTGGTDTQYF; CDR3nt: TGTGCCAGCAGTCGATGGACAGGGGGCACAGATACGCAGTATTTT